Below are 25 T cell receptor beta chains sequenced from a single sample in a study of T-cell reconstitution after alpha-beta-depleted transplantation in children. Unique molecular identifiers were built into the TCRbeta library. TCRdb re-analysed the PCR reads in MiXCR, keeping a single row per CDR3 protein. Of about 400,000 distinct CDR3 sequences in the sample, 13% were seen once. The sample here was PBMCs, taken from the stem cell graft. These receptors were obtained from a human donor who donated a stem cell graft to a child with Fanconi anemia.

This clonotype was counted at least ten times. The rearrangement joins TRBV28 to TRBJ2-1; 9 bases agree with TRBD2. The CDR3 length is 17 residues. V lost 4 bases, J lost 0 bases, and 7 bases stayed unmatched. Germline V gene data show CDR1 as MDHEN and CDR2 as SYDVKM. The DNA for the CDR3 is TGTGCCAGCAGTTCCCCTAGCGGGGACTACTCCTACAATGAGCAGTTCTTC. This encodes CASSSPSGDYSYNEQFF.

This sequence joins TRBV5-1 and TRBJ2-2; 11 positions agree with TRBD2. The CDR3 extends over 16 amino acids. Germline lookup yields CDR1 SGHRS and CDR2 YFSETQ. With V trimmed by 0 bases and J by 4 bases, 2 bases remained unmatched. The CDR3, as DNA: TGCGCCAGCAGCTTGGTACTAGCGGGGGCCACCGGGGAGCTGTTTTTT. This sequence encodes CASSLVLAGATGELFF.

Many counts were recorded for this clonotype. This chain links TRBV20-1 with TRBJ2-5, with D perhaps being TRBD1 or TRBD2 (5 bases each). V lost 7 bases, J lost 5 bases, and 20 bases lay in between. CDR1 DFQATT and CDR2 SNEGSKA come from the germline V gene (reference sequence). This CDR3 contains 14 residues. CDR3: CSVSRGVGRETQYF. The CDR3 DNA sequence: TGCAGTGTTTCCCGGGGCGTAGGCCGGGAGACCCAGTACTTC.

This clonotype has only a few counts. V and J are TRBV5-1 and TRBJ2-2, with 9 bases fitting TRBD2. CDR1 SGHRS and CDR2 YFSETQ come from the germline V gene. V shed 4 bases, J shed 1 base, and the junction held 5 bases outside the gene matches. The CDR3 has 16 residues. The CDR3 DNA reads as TGCGCCAGCAGCATTGGACTAGCGCAGAACACCGGGGAGCTGTTTTTT. Translating gives CASSIGLAQNTGELFF.

Only a few counts were recorded for this clonotype. The V and J genes are TRBV5-4 and TRBJ1-6; D is unclear. V gave up 0 bases and J gave up 7 bases, with 8 bases separating them. The CDR3 runs 14 residues. Germline CDR1 reads SGHNT; CDR2 reads YYREEE (reference sequence). The CDR3 loop reads CASSLEARNSPLHF. The CDR3 DNA follows: TGTGCCAGCAGCTTGGAGGCGAGGAATTCACCCCTCCACTTT.

This clonotype occurred a few times. The chain links TRBV27 to TRBJ1-1; D not certain. CDR1 and CDR2 (germline): MNHEY, SMNVEV (reference sequence). The CDR3 consists of 13 residues. Between the trimmed V and J ends, which lost 8 bases and 1 base, there was a span of 11 bases. CDR3 residues: CASLMVGNTEAFF. The CDR3 DNA reads TGTGCCAGCCTCATGGTCGGGAACACTGAAGCTTTCTTT.

The rearrangement links TRBV4-3 to TRBJ1-2; TRBD1 matches 9 bases. The CDR3 consists of 15 residues. V dropped 3 bases and J dropped 8; count of bases not matched to a gene: 10. The germline V gene has CDR1 LGHNA and CDR2 YSLEER. The CDR3 reads CASSQGLQGAEGYTF. The CDR3 DNA reads as TGCGCCAGCAGCCAGGGTTTACAGGGGGCTGAGGGCTACACCTTC.

This rearrangement joins TRBV19 to TRBJ1-1; possibly TRBD1 for D (6 bases). CDR3 length: 14 amino acids. Deletions cut 4 bases from V and 5 bases from J, with 14 bases between. Germline V lookup: CDR1 LNHDA, CDR2 SQIVND (reference sequence). The CDR3 spells CASSRGHWRTEAFF. Here the CDR3 DNA reads TGTGCCAGTAGTAGGGGACACTGGCGGACTGAAGCTTTCTTT. Using reference TRBV19 and TRBJ1-1 for the parts outside the CDR3, the full variable domain is DGGITQSPKYLFRKEGQNVTLSCEQNLNHDAMYWYRQDPGQGLRLIYYSQIVNDFQKGDIAEGYSVSREKKESFPLTVTSAQKNPTAFYLCASSRGHWRTEAFFGQGTRLTVV.

This clonotype was detected a few times. The V and J genes are TRBV20-1 and TRBJ2-5; D is perhaps TRBD1 (5 bases). The V end was cut by 3 bases, the J end by 4 bases, with 12 bases between. Germline V lookup: CDR1 DFQATT, CDR2 SNEGSKA (reference sequence). The CDR3 runs 13 residues. CDR3 sequence reads: CSASFVQGETQYF. CDR3 bases: TGCAGTGCTAGCTTTGTCCAGGGAGAGACCCAGTACTTC.

The chain has TRBV20-1 and TRBJ1-6, with TRBD1 as a possible D gene (6 bases). Germline assignment: CDR1 DFQATT and CDR2 SNEGSKA (reference sequence). V gave up 3 bases and J gave up 7 bases, with 16 bases separating them. The CDR3 is made up of 15 amino acids. The DNA for the CDR3 is TGCAGTGCTAGTCGCGGGGGCTTAGGGAATTCACCCCTCCACTTT. Its protein is CSASRGGLGNSPLHF.

This clonotype has at least ten counts. V and J are TRBV3-1 and TRBJ2-1; no clear D gene. Trimming cost V 4 bases and J 6 bases, with 13 bases left between them. CDR1 and CDR2 (germline): LGHDT, YNNKEL (reference sequence). This CDR3 contains 14 residues. The CDR3 sequence is CASSPSASVNEQFF. CDR3 in DNA: TGTGCCAGCAGCCCCTCGGCCTCAGTCAATGAGCAGTTCTTC.

This clonotype was observed a few times. This chain uses TRBV7-3 with TRBJ1-4; 7 positions match TRBD1. CDR1 is SGHTA and CDR2 is FQGTGA in the germline V gene. This CDR3 has 14 residues. V was pared by 5 bases and J by 6 bases, with 6 bases of the junction left unmatched. CDR3 protein: CASSPTGSHEKLFF. The CDR3 DNA follows: TGTGCCAGCAGCCCGACAGGGTCCCATGAAAAACTGTTTTTT.

Turning to this clonotype: A much larger clone differs from this one at a single base, so this may be a read error. The V call is TRBV5-1, the J call TRBJ2-1; maybe TRBD2 (6 bases). This CDR3 is built from 16 residues. The germline V gene has CDR1 SGHRS and CDR2 YFSETQ. The V end was cut by 2 bases, the J end by 0 bases, with 12 bases between. The CDR3: CASSFKPGASYNEQFF. In DNA, the CDR3 is TGCGCCAGCAGCTTCAAACCGGGAGCCTCCTACAATGAGCAGTTCTTC. The full variable domain, in which reference TRBV5-1 and TRBJ2-1 provide the parts outside the CDR3, is KAGVTQTPRYLIKTRGQQVTLSCSPISGHRSVSWYQQTPGQGLQFLFEYFSETQRNKGNFPGRFSGRQFSNSRSEMNVSTLELGDSALYLCASSFKPGASYNEQFFGPGTRLTVL.

The chain links TRBV4-3 to TRBJ2-3; no definite D call. Trimming stripped 3 bases from V and 0 bases from J, with 13 bases between. The CDR3 runs 16 residues. The V gene's germline CDR1 is LGHNA and CDR2 YSLEER. The CDR3 DNA sequence: TGCGCCAGCAGCCACCTCGACTGGCAGAGCACAGATACGCAGTATTTT. Its protein is CASSHLDWQSTDTQYF.

The chain joins TRBV10-1 to TRBJ2-1, with D maybe TRBD1 (6 bases). Trimming removed 11 bases from V and 6 bases from J, with 11 bases in between. The CDR3 runs 11 residues. CDR1 is WNHNN, CDR2 SYGVQD, per germline (reference sequence). The CDR3: CAGGQSNEQFF. DNA for the CDR3: TGCGCCGGTGGACAGTCCAATGAGCAGTTCTTC.

In this sample, this clonotype turned up many times. J is TRBJ2-5 and V is TRBV29-1; TRBD2 matches at 10 bases. Trimming at V came to 5 bases and at J to 0 bases, leaving 6 bases not matched to a gene. Germline V lookup: CDR1 SQVTM, CDR2 ANQGSEA. This CDR3 contains 15 residues. CDR3 amino acids: CSVSTSGVYQETQYF. The CDR3 DNA sequence: TGCAGCGTTTCTACTAGCGGGGTATACCAAGAGACCCAGTACTTC.

This clonotype was counted only a few times. V and J are TRBV18 and TRBJ2-7, with 7 bases fitting TRBD1. Germline-derived CDR1 and CDR2 are KGHSH and LQKENI. The V segment lost 6 bases and the J segment 6 bases; nucleotides outside the gene matches: 5. This CDR3 spans 12 amino acids. The CDR3 nucleotides read TGTGCCAGCTCGCGACAGGGCGGCGAGCAGTACTTC. Translating gives CASSRQGGEQYF.

This clonotype showed up just a few times. The chain combines TRBV14 with TRBJ2-1; D gene unclear. Germline V gene lookup returns CDR1 SGHDN and CDR2 FVKESK. Trimming shortened V by 6 bases and J by 5 bases, and 8 bases separated the two germline ends. There are 12 residues in the CDR3. DNA for the CDR3: TGTGCCAGCAGGGACCGTAACAATGAGCAGTTCTTC. Residues: CASRDRNNEQFF.

Only a few counts were recorded for this clonotype. V usage is TRBV11-2 and J usage is TRBJ2-2, with D perhaps given as TRBD1 or TRBD2 (6 bases each). The CDR3 sequence is 15 residues long. Deletions cut 2 bases from V and 3 bases from J, with 10 bases between. The germline V gene encodes CDR1 SGHAT and CDR2 FQNNGV. The CDR3 sequence: CASSLTGAYTGELFF. CDR3 bases: TGTGCCAGCAGCTTAACGGGGGCCTACACCGGGGAGCTGTTTTTT.

This rearrangement joins TRBV5-1 to TRBJ1-1, with D uncertain. The germline V gene has CDR1 SGHRS and CDR2 YFSETQ. The CDR3 has 14 residues. Trimming took off 3 bases at V and 6 bases at J, with 15 bases between the two ends. The CDR3 sequence: CASSSAPDAAEAFF. As DNA, the CDR3 is TGCGCCAGCAGCTCCGCACCAGACGCTGCTGAAGCTTTCTTT. The full variable domain, its missing parts supplied by reference TRBV5-1 and TRBJ1-1, is KAGVTQTPRYLIKTRGQQVTLSCSPISGHRSVSWYQQTPGQGLQFLFEYFSETQRNKGNFPGRFSGRQFSNSRSEMNVSTLELGDSALYLCASSSAPDAAEAFFGQGTRLTVV.

As to this clonotype: This could be a read error, since a much larger clone is one nucleotide away. This chain joins TRBV6-5 and TRBJ1-1, with D perhaps matching TRBD1 (5 bases). This CDR3 is built from 15 residues. Germline CDR1 reads MNHEY; CDR2 reads SVGAGI. CDR3 sequence: CASSYPGGFGAETFF. The CDR3 DNA is TGTGCCAGCAGTTACCCTGGAGGATTTGGGGCTGAAACTTTCTTT.

This clonotype was found a few times. V and J are TRBV18 and TRBJ1-2; D not resolved. Looked up from germline, CDR1 is KGHSH and CDR2 is LQKENI. Deletions cut 5 bases from V and 3 bases from J, with 7 bases between. The CDR3 runs to 12 residues. CDR3 bases: TGTGCCAGCTCAGTGGATTACTATGGCTACACCTTC. It specifies CASSVDYYGYTF.

The V gene is TRBV4-2, the J gene TRBJ2-2, with TRBD2 matching 14 bases. The CDR3 spans 20 residues. Per the germline V gene, CDR1 is LGHNA and CDR2 is YNFKEQ. With 2 bases clipped from V and 1 base from J, the junction kept 9 bases outside the gene matches. The CDR3 region is CASSQLMTSGGAWNTGELFF. The DNA of the CDR3 is TGTGCCAGCAGCCAATTAATGACTAGCGGGGGGGCCTGGAACACCGGGGAGCTGTTTTTT.

This clonotype came up many times. This chain uses TRBV28 with TRBJ1-1, with a possible D match to TRBD1 (5 bases). In germline, CDR1 is MDHEN, CDR2 SYDVKM. V lost 10 bases and J lost 0, with 21 bases in between. The CDR3 runs 16 residues. CDR3 coding DNA: TGTGCCACCTTTCGCGGGGGATCAGCTATGAACACTGAAGCTTTCTTT. Residues: CATFRGGSAMNTEAFF. The full variable domain, with the rest looked up from reference TRBV28 and TRBJ1-1, is DVKVTQSSRYLVKRTGEKVFLECVQDMDHENMFWYRQDPGLGLRLIYFSYDVKMKEKGDIPEGYSVSREKKERFSLILESASTNQTSMYLCATFRGGSAMNTEAFFGQGTRLTVV.

This clonotype was seen ten or more times. The chain links TRBV4-2 to TRBJ2-1; the match to TRBD2 covers 11 bases. V shed 0 bases and J 5 bases; nucleotides not matched to a gene: 0. From germline, CDR1 is LGHNA and CDR2 YNFKEQ. This CDR3 is 15 amino acids long. This chain's CDR3 is CASSQELAGDNEQFF. The CDR3 nucleotides are TGTGCCAGCAGCCAAGAACTAGCGGGGGACAATGAGCAGTTCTTC.